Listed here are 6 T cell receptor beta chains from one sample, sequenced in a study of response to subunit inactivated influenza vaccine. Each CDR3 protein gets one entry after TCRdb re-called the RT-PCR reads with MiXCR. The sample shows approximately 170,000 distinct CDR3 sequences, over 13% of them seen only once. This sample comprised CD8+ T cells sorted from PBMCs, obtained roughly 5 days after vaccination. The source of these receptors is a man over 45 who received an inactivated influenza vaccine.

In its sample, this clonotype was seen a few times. The CDR3 protein is CASSTTGELEKLFF. DNA for the CDR3: TGTGCCAGCAGTACGACAGGGGAACTTGAAAAACTGTTTTTT. The chain recombines TRBV12-3 or TRBV12-4 with TRBJ1-4; 8 nucleotides match TRBD1. The CDR3 is 14 residues long. The trim removed 5 bases at V and 7 bases at J, leaving 6 bases unmatched.

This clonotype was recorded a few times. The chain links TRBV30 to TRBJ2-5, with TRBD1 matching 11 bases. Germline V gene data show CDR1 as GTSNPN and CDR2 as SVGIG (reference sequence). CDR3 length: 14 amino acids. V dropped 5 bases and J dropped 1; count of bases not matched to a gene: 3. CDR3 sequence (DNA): TGTGCCTGGGGGGGGACAGGGGGCCAAGAGACCCAGTACTTC. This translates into CAWGGTGGQETQYF.

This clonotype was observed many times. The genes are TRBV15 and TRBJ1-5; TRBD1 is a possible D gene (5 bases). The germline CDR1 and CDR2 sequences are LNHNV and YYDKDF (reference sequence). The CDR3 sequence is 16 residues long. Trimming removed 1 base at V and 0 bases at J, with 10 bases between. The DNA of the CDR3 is TGTGCCACCAGCAGAGTCTTGACAGATAGCAATCAGCCCCAGCATTTT. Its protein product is CATSRVLTDSNQPQHF.

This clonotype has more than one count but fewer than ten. CDR3 bases: TGTGCCATCAGTGACGAGATCGCAACTAATGAAAAACTGTTTTTT. It translates to CAISDEIATNEKLFF. The rearrangement links TRBV10-3 to TRBJ1-4; D gene ambiguous. This CDR3 has 15 amino acids. Trimming stripped 3 bases from V and 0 bases from J, with 8 bases between. Germline V gives CDR1 ENHRY, CDR2 SYGVKD.

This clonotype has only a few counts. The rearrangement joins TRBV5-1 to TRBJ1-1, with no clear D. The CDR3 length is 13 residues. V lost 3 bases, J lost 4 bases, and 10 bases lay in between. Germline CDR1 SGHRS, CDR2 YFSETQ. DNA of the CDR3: TGCGCCAGCAGCTCTGGAATTGGCACTGAAGCTTTCTTT. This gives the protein CASSSGIGTEAFF. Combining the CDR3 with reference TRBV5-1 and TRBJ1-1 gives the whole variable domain KAGVTQTPRYLIKTRGQQVTLSCSPISGHRSVSWYQQTPGQGLQFLFEYFSETQRNKGNFPGRFSGRQFSNSRSEMNVSTLELGDSALYLCASSSGIGTEAFFGQGTRLTVV.

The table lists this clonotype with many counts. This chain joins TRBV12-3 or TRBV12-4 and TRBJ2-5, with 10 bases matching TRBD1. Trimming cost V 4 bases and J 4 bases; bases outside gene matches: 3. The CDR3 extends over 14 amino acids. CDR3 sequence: CASSSTGGPETQYF. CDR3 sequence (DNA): TGTGCCAGCAGTTCGACAGGGGGCCCAGAGACCCAGTACTTC.